A selection of T cell receptor beta chains follows, all from one sample in a study of long-term antiretroviral therapy in people with HIV. The assay was immunoSEQ multiplex PCR, and TCRdb's table has in-frame clones only and misses some. The data hold around 20,000 clones, with less than 80% observed a single time. This sample comprised unsorted PBMCs, obtained 0.3 years after starting antiretroviral therapy. The receptors come from a woman aged 45-59 years with HIV. CDR3s include the opening cysteine and the closing phenylalanine or tryptophan. A D gene is named only where the DNA matches it firmly. Size tells how often a clone was seen (once, few, many) or the class of an expanded clone, and some rows leave it out.

clone_size | j_call | v_call | d_call | cdr3_nt | cdr3_aa
. | TRBJ2-7 | TRBV7-9 | . | TGTGCCAGCACCCCCCCAGACACACTTGGAGCCTACGAGCAGTACTTC | CASTPPDTLGAYEQYF
. | TRBJ1-1 | TRBV29-1 | . | TGCAGCGTTGGAGGTTCAATAAACACTGAAGCTTTCTTT | CSVGGSINTEAFF
. | TRBJ2-7 | TRBV6-5 | TRBD1 | TGTGCCAGCAGTGCCTCCGGGACAGGCTCCTACGAGCAGTACTTC | CASSASGTGSYEQYF
. | TRBJ2-5 | TRBV5-8 | . | TGTGCCAGCAGCCCGCGAAGGAAGACCCAGTACTTC | CASSPRRKTQYF
few | TRBJ2-2 | TRBV7-9 | . | TGTGCCAGCAGCTATTATTGGGAGACGAACACCGGGGAGCTGTTTTTT | CASSYYWETNTGELFF
once | TRBJ1-1 | TRBV29-1 | . | TGCAGCGTTGGTCAGGGATGGGAAACTGAAGCTTTCTTT | CSVGQGWETEAFF
. | TRBJ1-3 | TRBV30 | . | TGTGCCTGGAGTGGTGCCAGAGGTATGCCTGGAAACACCATATATTTT | CAWSGARGMPGNTIYF
. | TRBJ1-2 | TRBV29-1 | . | TGCAGCGTTGATAGCGGGGAACGCTACACCTTC | CSVDSGERYTF
. | TRBJ1-4 | TRBV7-9 | TRBD1 | TGTGCCAGCAGCTGGGGACAGGGGGCTGTCGGAAAACTGTTTTTT | CASSWGQGAVGKLFF
. | TRBJ2-1 | TRBV18 | TRBD1 | TGTGCCAGCTCACCGACGTTAGGAACCGGGACAGGGAGACAGAATGAGCAGTTCTTC | CASSPTLGTGTGRQNEQFF
. | TRBJ1-4 | TRBV9 | . | TGTGCCAGCAGCGTAGGGTGGGCAGGAGAAAAACTGTTTTTT | CASSVGWAGEKLFF
. | TRBJ2-2 | TRBV11-3 | . | TGTGCCAGCAGCTTAGCCGGATCGAACACCGGGGAGCTGTTTTTT | CASSLAGSNTGELFF
. | TRBJ2-6 | TRBV5-1 | . | TGCGCCAGCAGCTTGGCGTTGGGCGGGGCCAACGTCCTGACTTTC | CASSLALGGANVLTF
. | TRBJ1-6 | TRBV5-6 | TRBD1 | TGTGCCAGCAGCCCGGGACAGGGGGGAAATTCACCCCTCCACTTT | CASSPGQGGNSPLHF